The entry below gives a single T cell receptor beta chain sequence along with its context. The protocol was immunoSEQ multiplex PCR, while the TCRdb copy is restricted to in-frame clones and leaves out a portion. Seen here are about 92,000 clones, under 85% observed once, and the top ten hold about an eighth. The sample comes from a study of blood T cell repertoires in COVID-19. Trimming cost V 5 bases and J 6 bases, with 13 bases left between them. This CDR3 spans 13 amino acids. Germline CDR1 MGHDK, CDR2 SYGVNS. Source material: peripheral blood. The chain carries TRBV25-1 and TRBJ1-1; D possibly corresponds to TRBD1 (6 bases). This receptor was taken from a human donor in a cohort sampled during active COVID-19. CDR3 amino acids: CASSKNREAEAFF. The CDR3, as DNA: TGTGCCAGCAGTAAGAACAGGGAAGCTGAAGCTTTCTTT.